One and the same sample provided the 17 T cell receptor beta chains below, sequenced in a study of beta chain features in type 1 diabetes. Study conclusions and caveats: Significant though moderate, a shortening of TCRB CDR3s appeared in all four CD4+ subsets of Type 1 diabetes patients.

These receptors are not linked to any known antigen. The isolated RNA, all of it, was reverse transcribed, so expressed TCRB transcripts were what got sequenced. Libraries were prepared by immunoSEQ multiplex PCR; TCRdb keeps only in-frame clonotypes and omits some of them. Of roughly 160,000 clones listed, around 8.6% were seen once; the top ten hold around 0.5%. The sample consisted of central memory CD4+ T cells from blood. The receptors here all came from a woman aged 18-29 years with type 1 diabetes.

This clone has only a few counts. DNA for the CDR3: TGTGCCAGCAGCTTAAACAGCGGTATTACAGATACGCAGTATTTT. This translates into CASSLNSGITDTQYF. The chain has TRBV7-3 and TRBJ2-3; tentative D call: TRBD2 (5 bases). V lost 1 base, J lost 3 bases, and 11 bases lay in between. The CDR3 totals 15 residues. CDR1 and CDR2 (germline): SGHTA, FQGTGA.

As concerns this clone: The sample has other DNA sequences that encode this CDR3 too. This chain joins TRBV4-3 and TRBJ1-3; D is possibly TRBD1 (6 bases). This CDR3 contains 15 residues. V shed 0 bases and J shed 4 bases, with 10 bases lying between them. CDR1 is LGHNA, CDR2 YSLEER, per germline. CDR3 sequence reads: CASSQEGQSGNTIYF. The CDR3 DNA reads as TGCGCCAGCAGCCAAGAAGGACAGAGCGGAAACACCATATATTTT.

This clone has only a few counts. The chain has TRBV7-2 and TRBJ2-7; 7 positions match TRBD2. Unmatched junction bases numbered 6, after V lost 5 bases and J lost 5 bases. The germline gives CDR1 SGHTA, CDR2 FQGNSA. CDR3 length: 13 amino acids. This chain's CDR3 is CASSLGGSHEQYF. Here the CDR3 DNA reads TGTGCCAGCAGCCTGGGAGGGAGCCACGAGCAGTACTTC. The full variable domain, in which reference TRBV7-2 and TRBJ2-7 provide the parts outside the CDR3, is GAGVSQSPSNKVTEKGKDVELRCDPISGHTALYWYRQSLGQGLEFLIYFQGNSAPDKSGLPSDRFSAERTGGSVSTLTIQRTQQEDSAVYLCASSLGGSHEQYFGPGTRLTVT.

The rearrangement joins TRBV11-2 to TRBJ2-2, with 7 positions matching TRBD1. Germline trimming cut 11 bases from V and 0 bases from J; bases unmatched to any gene: 3. The CDR3 has 13 residues. CDR1 SGHAT and CDR2 FQNNGV come from the germline V gene. The CDR3 DNA follows: TGTGCCGCCGGGACAGCGAACACCGGGGAGCTGTTTTTT. Translated: CAAGTANTGELFF.

The gene calls are TRBV18 and TRBJ1-5; 10 nucleotides line up with TRBD1. This CDR3 is 16 amino acids long. Trimming cost V 4 bases and J 7 bases; bases outside gene matches: 10. Germline V lookup: CDR1 KGHSH, CDR2 LQKENI. The CDR3 nucleotides are TGTGCCAGCTCACGGGCGACAGGGGGCTGGGGCCAGCCCCAGCATTTT. This encodes CASSRATGGWGQPQHF.

This chain joins TRBV5-4 and TRBJ2-2; TRBD1 agrees at 9 bases. CDR1 and CDR2 (germline): SGHNT, YYREEE (reference sequence). The CDR3 spans 15 residues. With 4 bases clipped from V and 7 bases from J, the junction kept 8 bases outside the gene matches. The CDR3 spells CASSPQTGGNGELFF. In DNA, the CDR3 is TGTGCCAGCAGCCCGCAGACAGGGGGGAACGGGGAGCTGTTTTTT.

J is TRBJ2-7 and V is TRBV7-9, with 9 bases aligning to TRBD2. CDR3 length: 14 residues. Per germline, CDR1 SEHNR and CDR2 FQNEAQ (reference sequence). V dropped 3 bases and J dropped 4; count of bases not matched to a gene: 4. CDR3 sequence (DNA): TGTGCCAGCAGCTTTAGCGGGAGCTCGTACGAGCAGTACTTC. It is translated as CASSFSGSSYEQYF.

In this sample, this clone turned up a few times. This sequence joins TRBV11-2 and TRBJ2-1, with 10 bases aligning to TRBD2. V lost 6 bases and J lost 5; bases outside the gene matches: 4. Germline-derived CDR1 and CDR2 are SGHAT and FQNNGV. CDR3 size: 14 residues. The CDR3 bases are TGTGCCAGCAGGCTAGCGGGGGTTGACAATGAGCAGTTCTTC. Amino acid sequence: CASRLAGVDNEQFF.

This clone showed up just a few times. CDR3 DNA: TGTGCCAGCACCCTAGGGGGGGGCAATCAGCCCCAGCATTTT. Its translation is CASTLGGGNQPQHF. This chain links TRBV2 with TRBJ1-5, with a tentative D call TRBD1 (6 bases). The V gene lost 7 bases and the J gene lost 2 bases, with 12 bases spanning the gap. The CDR3 is made up of 14 amino acids. The germline gives CDR1 SNHLY, CDR2 FYNNEI.

The V gene is TRBV19, the J gene TRBJ2-7; 9 bases align to TRBD2. Trimming cost V 10 bases and J 9 bases; bases outside gene matches: 13. CDR3 length: 13 residues. CDR1 and CDR2 from the germline V gene are LNHDA and SQIVND (reference sequence). CDR3 nucleotide sequence: TGTGCCACGAGACTAGCGGCCGCTACGAGGCAGTACTTC. Protein: CATRLAAATRQYF.

J is TRBJ2-2 and V is TRBV11-2; 10 nucleotides align to TRBD1. Germline-derived CDR1 and CDR2 are SGHAT and FQNNGV. This CDR3 comprises 17 residues. V was pared by 2 bases and J by 7 bases, with 10 bases of the junction left unmatched. The CDR3 DNA follows: TGTGCCAGCAGCTTAAGGTTCCGGACAGGGGGAAACGGGGAGCTGTTTTTT. Residues: CASSLRFRTGGNGELFF.

This clone turned up a few times. The chain joins TRBV2 to TRBJ1-6; a weak D match, TRBD1 (6 bases). CDR1 and CDR2 from the germline V gene are SNHLY and FYNNEI. This CDR3 contains 14 residues. V was trimmed by 5 bases and J by 5 bases, leaving 10 bases between them. This CDR3 is CASSQGLDNSPLHF. The CDR3 nucleotides are TGTGCCAGCAGTCAGGGGCTGGATAATTCACCCCTCCACTTT.

The table lists this clone with a few counts. The sample contains more than one DNA sequence encoding this CDR3. The chain has TRBV7-3 and TRBJ2-3; weak D call: TRBD2 (6 bases). Trimming pared 2 bases from V and 11 bases from J, leaving 8 bases between. The CDR3 spans 11 residues. Germline values: CDR1 SGHTA, CDR2 FQGTGA. The CDR3 sequence is CASSLGAGQYF. CDR3 coding DNA: TGTGCCAGCAGCTTAGGAGCGGGGCAGTATTTT.

This clone occurred a few times. The genes are TRBV7-2 and TRBJ2-3; D may be TRBD2 (7 bases). Germline CDR1 reads SGHTA; CDR2 reads FQGNSA. V was trimmed by 1 base and J by 5 bases, leaving 16 bases between them. The CDR3 covers 16 residues. The DNA for the CDR3 is TGTGCCAGCAGCTTAGGCTGGGGGGGGGCAGTAGATACGCAGTATTTT. Translating it yields CASSLGWGGAVDTQYF.

There are a few counts of this clone. CDR3 sequence (DNA): TGTGCCAGCAGTGCCGGGGTCAGTCAAGAGACCCAGTACTTC. Translating it yields CASSAGVSQETQYF. The V gene is TRBV27, the J gene TRBJ2-5; perhaps TRBD2 as D (5 bases). Trimming removed 5 bases at V and 2 bases at J, with 12 bases between. Germline CDR1 reads MNHEY; CDR2 reads SMNVEV (reference sequence). The CDR3 length is 14 residues.

The chain employs TRBV4-1 and TRBJ1-4; no reliable D call. The CDR3 consists of 15 residues. Deletions cut 4 bases from V and 6 bases from J, with 15 bases between. Germline assignment: CDR1 MGHRA and CDR2 YSYEKL. DNA for the CDR3: TGCGCCAGCAGCCCCGTAACGAGGGTTGATGAAAAACTGTTTTTT. It is translated as CASSPVTRVDEKLFF.

This chain uses TRBV7-3 with TRBJ1-6; TRBD1 might be the D (5 bases). The CDR3 spans 12 residues. Germline-derived CDR1 and CDR2 are SGHTA and FQGTGA. Trimming took 6 bases from V and 11 from J, leaving 11 bases between them. CDR3 sequence: CASRPQGAPLHF. The CDR3 DNA reads as TGTGCCAGCAGGCCTCAAGGGGCACCCCTCCACTTT.